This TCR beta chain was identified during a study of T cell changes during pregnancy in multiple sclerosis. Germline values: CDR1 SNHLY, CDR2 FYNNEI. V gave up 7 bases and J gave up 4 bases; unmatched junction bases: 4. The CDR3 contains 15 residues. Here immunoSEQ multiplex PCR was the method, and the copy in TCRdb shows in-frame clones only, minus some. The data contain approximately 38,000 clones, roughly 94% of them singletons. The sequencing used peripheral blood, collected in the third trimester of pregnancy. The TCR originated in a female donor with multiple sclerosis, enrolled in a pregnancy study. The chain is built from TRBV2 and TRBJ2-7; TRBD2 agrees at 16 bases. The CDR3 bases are TGTGCCAGCACTGAGGGACTAGCGGGAGGGTACGAGCAGTACTTC. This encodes CASTEGLAGGYEQYF.